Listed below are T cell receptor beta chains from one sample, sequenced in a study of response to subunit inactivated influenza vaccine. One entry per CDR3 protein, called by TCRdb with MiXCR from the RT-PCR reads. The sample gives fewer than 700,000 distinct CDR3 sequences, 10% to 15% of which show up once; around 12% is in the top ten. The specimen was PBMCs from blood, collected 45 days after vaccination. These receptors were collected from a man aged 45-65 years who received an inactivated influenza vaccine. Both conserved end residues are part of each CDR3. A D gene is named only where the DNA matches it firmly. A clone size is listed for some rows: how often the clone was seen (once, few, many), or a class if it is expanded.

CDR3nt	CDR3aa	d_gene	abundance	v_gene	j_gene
TGCGCCAGCAGCATGGGACTACACAGCTCCTACGAGCAGTACTTC	CASSMGLHSSYEQYF	TRBD2	NA	TRBV4-1	TRBJ2-7
TGTGCCAGCAGTCCCCGTAGCGGGGGGGCCGTGGGAGAGACCCAGTACTTC	CASSPRSGGAVGETQYF	TRBD2	NA	TRBV6-1	TRBJ2-5
TGTGCCACCAGCTCTGCCGGGGGAGATACGCAGTATTTT	CATSSAGGDTQYF	NA	NA	TRBV15	TRBJ2-3
TGTGCCAGCAGGACGGGGCGCACAGATACGCAGTATTTT	CASRTGRTDTQYF	NA	NA	TRBV2	TRBJ2-3
TGTGCCAGCACCATAGACGGGAGCGTTTCCTACAATGAGCAGTTCTTC	CASTIDGSVSYNEQFF	NA	NA	TRBV7-2	TRBJ2-1
TGCAGTGCTAAGCAGGGGGTGAACACTGAAGCTTTCTTT	CSAKQGVNTEAFF	TRBD1	once	TRBV20-1	TRBJ1-1
TGCGCCAGCAGGAAAGGACAGGGGGACACCGGGGAGCTGTTTTTT	CASRKGQGDTGELFF	TRBD1	few	TRBV5-1	TRBJ2-2
TGCAGTGCTAGATTGGGGGGCAGCACCGGGGAGCTGTTTTTT	CSARLGGSTGELFF	NA	NA	TRBV20-1	TRBJ2-2
TGCAGTGCTAGATTCTACAATGAGCAGTTCTTC	CSARFYNEQFF	NA	NA	TRBV20-1	TRBJ2-1
TGCAGTGCTAGAATTACAGGGGGCAAGACAGAGCAGTACTTC	CSARITGGKTEQYF	TRBD1	NA	TRBV20-1	TRBJ2-7
TGTGCCACCAGTGATTCCGGGACTAGCGGGAGAAGTGAGCAGTTCTTC	CATSDSGTSGRSEQFF	TRBD2	NA	TRBV24-1	TRBJ2-1
TGCAGCGCAGGACGGTCATCGGGAGAGACCCAGTACTTC	CSAGRSSGETQYF	NA	few	TRBV29-1	TRBJ2-5
TGCAGCGTTGCCGGGACGGGTCAGCCCCAGCATTTT	CSVAGTGQPQHF	NA	few	TRBV29-1	TRBJ1-5
TGCGCCAGCAGCCACGGGGGCGCGGGGGAGACCCAGTACTTC	CASSHGGAGETQYF	NA	few	TRBV4-3	TRBJ2-5
TGTGCCAGCAGCCAAGGACGGCCCTACGAGCAGTACTTC	CASSQGRPYEQYF	NA	NA	TRBV3-1	TRBJ2-7
TGTGCCAGCTCACTCGACCAGCCAGATACGCAGTATTTT	CASSLDQPDTQYF	NA	few	TRBV18	TRBJ2-3
TGTGCCAGCAGCCCCCTAGCGGGAGGGCTAGCCTACGAGCAGTACTTC	CASSPLAGGLAYEQYF	TRBD2	NA	TRBV7-8	TRBJ2-7
TGTGCCATCAAAGACGGACAGGGACCCTACGAGCAGTACTTC	CAIKDGQGPYEQYF	TRBD1	NA	TRBV10-3	TRBJ2-7
TGTGCCAGCAGTTACCGCGGGAGCGGTACCCGGGAGCTGTTTTTT	CASSYRGSGTRELFF	TRBD2	few	TRBV6-2/TRBV6-3	TRBJ2-2
TGTGCCAGCAGAGTACAGCTTAACACTGAAGCTTTCTTT	CASRVQLNTEAFF	NA	many	TRBV12-3/TRBV12-4	TRBJ1-1
TGTGCTAGCAGCCCTGACTCGGGGGGCCCCCTGAGCACAGATACGCAGTATTTT	CASSPDSGGPLSTDTQYF	NA	few	TRBV7-7	TRBJ2-3
TGTGCCAGCAGCTTAGTAGTGACTATTTCAGAGACCCAGTTCTTC	CASSLVVTISETQFF	NA	NA	TRBV7-2	TRBJ2-1
TGTGCCATCAGCGGGGACTTCACAAGCTCCTACGAGCAGTACTTC	CAISGDFTSSYEQYF	NA	many	TRBV10-3	TRBJ2-7
TGCAGTGCCAGTCCGGAAAGCGGGGGGTCAGATACGCAGTATTTT	CSASPESGGSDTQYF	TRBD2	NA	TRBV20-1	TRBJ2-3
TGTGCCAGCCTAGGTCGGAACACTGAAGCTTTCTTT	CASLGRNTEAFF	NA	many	TRBV12-3/TRBV12-4	TRBJ1-1
TGCGCCAGCAGCGCAAGGGACCCCGGGGGTGAGCAGTTCTTC	CASSARDPGGEQFF	NA	NA	TRBV5-1	TRBJ2-1
TGCGCCAGCACGGTCCTAGCTTCCACAGATACGCAGTATTTT	CASTVLASTDTQYF	NA	few	TRBV5-1	TRBJ2-3
TGTGCCAGCAGCTTAGCTATGACGGTCACAGATACGCAGTATTTT	CASSLAMTVTDTQYF	NA	few	TRBV7-2	TRBJ2-3
TGTGCCAGCAGCTTGGCGTGGGGCCCTTTCACCGGGGAGCTGTTTTTT	CASSLAWGPFTGELFF	NA	NA	TRBV7-9	TRBJ2-2